This T cell receptor (beta chain) was sequenced in a study of T cell repertoires in cytomegalovirus infection. Study at large: Indicated by public TCR beta signatures were CMV infection and matching HLA type. Study observations and caveats: Ex vivo responses were dominated by HLA-C-restricted CMV-specific TCR beta clonotypes. Cumulative frequency (of public TCR beta family members) identified carriers of CMV plus the relevant HLA.

This CDR3 contains 16 residues. Germline CDR1 reads SGHDT; CDR2 reads YYEEEE. Between the trimmed V and J ends, which lost 4 bases and 0 bases, there was a span of 14 bases. This clonotype appeared once. Its antigen is still unknown. TCRdb processed the reads anew with MiXCR; each CDR3 protein has one entry. The sample comprises fewer than 550,000 distinct CDR3 sequences, less than 30% of which are singletons, and about 13% rests with the top ten. The sequence derives from a human donor in good health (CMV status not recorded). Some clones in this sample may be carry-over from other donors' samples. Source material: PBMCs. The V and J genes are TRBV5-6 and TRBJ1-5, with D possibly matching TRBD1 (5 bases). This CDR3 reads CASSPGGGDSNQPQHF. As DNA, the CDR3 is TGTGCCAGCAGCCCCGGCGGGGGAGATAGCAATCAGCCCCAGCATTTT.